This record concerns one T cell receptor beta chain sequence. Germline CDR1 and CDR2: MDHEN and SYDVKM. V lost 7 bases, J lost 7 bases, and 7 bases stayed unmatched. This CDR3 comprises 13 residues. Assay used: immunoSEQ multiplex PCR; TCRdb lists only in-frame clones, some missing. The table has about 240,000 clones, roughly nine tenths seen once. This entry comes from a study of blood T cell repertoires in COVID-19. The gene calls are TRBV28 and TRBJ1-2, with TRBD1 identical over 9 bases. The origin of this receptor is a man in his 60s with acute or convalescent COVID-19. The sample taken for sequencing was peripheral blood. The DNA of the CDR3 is TGTGCCAGCACCGAGAACAGGGGGCTTGGCTACACCTTC. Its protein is CASTENRGLGYTF.